The 22 T cell receptor beta chains below all came from one sample that was sequenced in a study of T cells in Graves' hyperthyroidism and ophthalmopathy. Authors of the study amplified TCR beta CDR3 regions from RNA transcripts. During a first-round RT-PCR of the TCR CDR3, the HTBI primer set was used. TCRdb reanalysed the multiplex PCR reads using MiXCR and keeps one entry per CDR3 protein. This sample has around 97,000 distinct CDR3 sequences; 45% to 50% occur once, and the top ten carry 26%. The specimen sequenced was blood. These TCRs come from a man in his forties with Graves' hyperthyroidism.

This clonotype has at least ten counts. This chain joins TRBV9 and TRBJ2-7; D is unresolved. Germline CDR1 and CDR2: SGDLS and YYNGEE. The CDR3 loop spans 15 amino acids. Between the trimmed V and J ends, which lost 0 bases and 2 bases, there was a span of 12 bases. The CDR3, as DNA: TGTGCCAGCAGCGTAGGGGCCTCGGCCACCTACGAGCAGTACTTC. Amino acids: CASSVGASATYEQYF.

Ten or more counts support this clonotype. The V and J genes are TRBV27 and TRBJ2-7; D is perhaps TRBD1 or TRBD2 (5 bases each). The CDR3 is 14 residues long. Germline V lookup: CDR1 MNHEY, CDR2 SMNVEV (reference sequence). The ends were cut back, 5 bases at V and 2 bases at J, with 13 bases in the middle. The CDR3 region is CASSPTRQTYEQYF. The CDR3 nucleotides are TGTGCCAGCAGTCCAACTAGACAGACCTACGAGCAGTACTTC.

The chain employs TRBV19 and TRBJ2-7; TRBD1 matches at 8 bases. The J segment lost 3 bases and the V segment lost 3 bases, leaving 10 bases of the junction unmatched. Germline assignment: CDR1 LNHDA and CDR2 SQIVND (reference sequence). This CDR3 region has 16 residues. Here the CDR3 reads CASSIGGAGGNYEQYF. The CDR3 DNA is TGTGCCAGTAGTATTGGGGGCGCAGGGGGCAACTACGAGCAGTACTTC.

Ten or more counts support this clonotype. J is TRBJ2-3 and V is TRBV7-3, with TRBD1 matching 8 bases. Germline CDR1 SGHTA, CDR2 FQGTGA. V shed 4 bases, J shed 5 bases, and the junction held 8 bases outside the gene matches. This CDR3 contains 15 residues. CDR3 sequence (DNA): TGTGCCAGCAGCTCGACAGGGGTACGGGAAGATACGCAGTATTTT. It translates to CASSSTGVREDTQYF.

Worth noting for this clonotype: Since the CDR3 does not end with the conserved phenylalanine or tryptophan, this likely comes from a read error. This chain uses TRBV7-2 with TRBJ2-1; TRBD2 agrees at 13 bases. This CDR3 spans 16 amino acids. The germline CDR1 and CDR2 sequences are SGHTA and FQGNSA. Trimming at V came to 6 bases and at J to 10 bases, leaving 12 bases not matched to a gene. In DNA, the CDR3 is TGTGCCAGCAGTTCCAGGGGGACTAGCGGGACCAGGGAGCAGTTCCTC. It translates to CASSSRGTSGTREQFL.

About this clonotype: This clone may be a read error of a much larger clone one base away. The J gene is TRBJ2-2, the V gene TRBV20-1, with D perhaps being TRBD1 or TRBD2 (5 bases each). This CDR3 comprises 15 residues. V was cut by 4 bases and J by 4 bases, with 16 bases left in between. Germline values: CDR1 DFQATT, CDR2 SNEGSKA (reference sequence). The CDR3 sequence is CSANNPGRSTGELFF. CDR3 nucleotide sequence: TGCAGTGCTAACAATCCGGGACGGAGCACCGGGGAGCTGTTTTTT.

This clonotype has at least ten counts. CDR3 amino acids: CASSYQGRGSGANVLTF. The CDR3 coding sequence is TGTGCCAGCAGTTACCAGGGGAGGGGCTCTGGGGCCAACGTCCTGACTTTC. The gene calls are TRBV6-5 and TRBJ2-6; D is perhaps TRBD2 (7 bases). V was shortened by 2 bases and J by 0 bases, with 11 bases between the two germline ends. CDR1 is MNHEY, CDR2 SVGAGI, per germline. The CDR3 is 17 residues long.

The chain uses TRBV9 and TRBJ1-5; TRBD1 agrees at 11 bases. J lost 7 bases, V lost 3 bases, and 12 bases had no gene match. Germline lookup yields CDR1 SGDLS and CDR2 YYNGEE. The CDR3 has 17 amino acids. The CDR3 nucleotides are TGTGCCAGCAGCGGAATACCGGGACAGGGGGTGGGCCAGCCCCAGCATTTT. It yields the protein CASSGIPGQGVGQPQHF.

There are many counts of this clonotype. The chain carries TRBV2 and TRBJ2-2; D might be TRBD2 (6 bases). The CDR3 sequence is 15 residues long. V was pared by 8 bases and J by 6 bases, with 19 bases between. Germline lookup yields CDR1 SNHLY and CDR2 FYNNEI. CDR3 coding DNA: TGTGCCAGCGACCCACTGACTAGAGAGGCCGGGGAGCTGTTTTTT. Its translation is CASDPLTREAGELFF.

This clonotype was seen a handful of times. V and J are TRBV20-1 and TRBJ2-3; the D gene is possibly TRBD2 (6 bases). CDR3 size: 12 residues. The germline gives CDR1 DFQATT, CDR2 SNEGSKA (reference sequence). V was trimmed by 3 bases and J by 3 bases, leaving 7 bases between them. The CDR3 sequence is CSARGGTDTQYF. The DNA for the CDR3 is TGCAGTGCTAGGGGGGGAACAGATACGCAGTATTTT.

This clonotype was found many times. The chain uses TRBV29-1 and TRBJ2-5, with TRBD1 as a possible D gene (6 bases). The CDR3 sequence is 13 residues long. The V gene's germline CDR1 is SQVTM and CDR2 ANQGSEA. The germline V and J ends were trimmed by 7 bases and 4 bases, with 16 bases remaining between them. CDR3 in amino acids: CSARLGGAETQYF. DNA of the CDR3: TGCAGCGCCCGGCTAGGGGGAGCAGAGACCCAGTACTTC.

Ten or more counts support this clonotype. The chain employs TRBV20-1 and TRBJ1-2, with a tentative D call TRBD1 (5 bases). The CDR3 is made up of 16 amino acids. Trimming left V 1 base short and J 0 bases short, with 15 bases between. Germline values: CDR1 DFQATT, CDR2 SNEGSKA (reference sequence). CDR3 sequence (DNA): TGCAGTGCTAGAGCAGTAGGGGCGGTTGCTAACTATGGCTACACCTTC. The encoded protein is CSARAVGAVANYGYTF.

This clonotype was observed at least ten times. J is TRBJ2-5 and V is TRBV5-8, with a weak D call TRBD2 (6 bases). V lost 2 bases and J lost 6, with 14 bases in between. In germline, CDR1 is SGHTS, CDR2 YDEGEE. CDR3 length: 14 amino acids. The CDR3 spells CASSFLGGSQTQYF. The CDR3 bases are TGTGCCAGCAGCTTCCTAGGAGGGAGCCAGACCCAGTACTTC.

The chain links TRBV24-1 to TRBJ2-1; D uncertain. The V and J ends lost 7 bases and 0 bases respectively, with 0 bases between them. CDR3 length equals 11 residues. Germline assignment: CDR1 KGHDR and CDR2 SFDVKD. The CDR3 region has the DNA TGTGCCACCAGCTCCTACAATGAGCAGTTCTTC. Translating gives CATSSYNEQFF.

For this clonotype: One junction end does not reproduce the germline sequence, and a read error may be involved. This chain links TRBV30 with TRBJ2-7; D remains ambiguous. This CDR3 has 12 amino acids. Germline CDR1 is GTSNPN and CDR2 is SVGIG (reference sequence). The CDR3 nucleotides read TGTGCCTGGAGTGTAACCAGCTACGAGCAGCACTTC. Translating it yields CAWSVTSYEQHF.

On this clonotype itself: This is likely a read error, given that the CDR3 carries no conserved phenylalanine or tryptophan at its end. CDR3 in DNA: TGTGCCAGCAGCCAGGCAGGGGTCACTGAAGCTTTCTGT. It translates to CASSQAGVTEAFC. The V gene is TRBV9, the J gene TRBJ1-1; D is perhaps TRBD1 (6 bases). CDR1 and CDR2 (germline): SGDLS, YYNGEE. Deletions cut 4 bases from V and 4 bases from J, with 11 bases between. The CDR3 has 13 residues.

The chain uses TRBV7-2 and TRBJ2-1; perhaps D is TRBD1 or TRBD2 (5 bases each). The CDR3 is 14 residues long. The ends were cut back, 1 base at V and 6 bases at J, with 10 bases in the middle. CDR1 is SGHTA and CDR2 is FQGNSA in the germline V gene. The CDR3 DNA reads TGTGCCAGCAGCTTAGGAACGGGGCCCAATGAGCAGTTCTTC. It codes for CASSLGTGPNEQFF.

This clonotype was detected many times. The V and J genes are TRBV7-2 and TRBJ1-6; unclear D gene. The CDR3 spans 16 residues. The germline gives CDR1 SGHTA, CDR2 FQGNSA. V was shortened by 3 bases and J by 7 bases, with 16 bases between the two germline ends. The CDR3 here is CASSFSQSGTNSPLHF. CDR3 DNA: TGTGCCAGCAGCTTTAGTCAGTCGGGTACGAATTCACCCCTCCACTTT.

The V and J genes are TRBV9 and TRBJ2-5; the match to TRBD2 covers 9 bases. Germline CDR1 and CDR2: SGDLS and YYNGEE. The J segment lost 4 bases and the V segment lost 3 bases, leaving 4 bases of the junction unmatched. The CDR3 sequence is 14 residues long. The CDR3 reads CASSAQAGGETQYF. CDR3 nucleotide sequence: TGTGCCAGCAGCGCACAAGCGGGGGGAGAGACCCAGTACTTC.

The chain is built from TRBV9 and TRBJ2-5; 11 bases agree with TRBD2. The CDR3 runs to 15 residues. CDR1 and CDR2 (germline): SGDLS, YYNGEE. V was clipped by 3 bases and J by 4 bases; unmatched bases: 5. The CDR3 loop is CASSAGSGRGETQYF. The DNA for the CDR3 is TGTGCCAGCAGCGCTGGTAGCGGGAGGGGAGAGACCCAGTACTTC.

As regards this clonotype: A read error may be the cause here, since a much bigger clone is one base away. The conserved closing phenylalanine or tryptophan is absent in this CDR3, likely reflecting a read error. This sequence joins TRBV5-1 and TRBJ2-2; 9 bases fit TRBD1. The CDR3 runs to 17 residues. Trimming removed 0 bases from V and 5 bases from J; junction bases left unmatched: 8. Germline lookup yields CDR1 SGHRS and CDR2 YFSETQ. The DNA for the CDR3 is TGCGCCAGCAGCTTGGGGTTACAGGGGGCTCGGACCGGGGAGCTGTTTTCT. Its translation is CASSLGLQGARTGELFS.

On this clonotype: Relative to the germline gene, one junction end is altered; a read error may explain this. The V call is TRBV12-3 or TRBV12-4, the J call TRBJ1-1; 7 bases line up with TRBD1. The CDR3 is 17 amino acids. The CDR3 bases are TGTGCCAGCAGTCTACTTAACAGGGGACGAATGAGCACTGAAGCCTTCTTT. This sequence encodes CASSLLNRGRMSTEAFF.